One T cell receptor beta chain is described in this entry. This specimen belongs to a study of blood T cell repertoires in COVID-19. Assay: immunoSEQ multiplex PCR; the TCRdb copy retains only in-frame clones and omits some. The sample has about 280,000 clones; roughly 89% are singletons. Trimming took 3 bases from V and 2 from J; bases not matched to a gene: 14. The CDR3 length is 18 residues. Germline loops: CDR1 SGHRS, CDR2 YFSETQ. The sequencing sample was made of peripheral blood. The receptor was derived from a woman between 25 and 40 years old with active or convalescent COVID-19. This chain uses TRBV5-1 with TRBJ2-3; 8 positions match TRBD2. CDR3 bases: TGCGCCAGCAGCTCCCCGGCGGGGGGCCCCTACAACACAGATACGCAGTATTTT. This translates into CASSSPAGGPYNTDTQYF.